A single sample is the source of the 17 T cell receptor beta chains below, sequenced in a study of blood T cell repertoires in COVID-19. Produced via immunoSEQ multiplex PCR; TCRdb's table is partial and in-frame only. The repertoire holds over 200,000 clones, with approximately 84% as singletons. Sequences were obtained from peripheral blood. The receptor source for this set is a man aged 50 to 60 with COVID-19, enrolled during active disease.

This chain uses TRBV4-3 with TRBJ1-6; unclear D gene. Germline V CDR1 and CDR2: LGHNA, YSLEER. With 0 bases removed from V and 0 bases from J, the gap between germline ends came to 12 bases. The CDR3 contains 18 residues. For the CDR3, the DNA is TGCGCCAGCAGCCAAGATGTCGGAGATTCCTCCTATAATTCACCCCTCCACTTT. Translating it yields CASSQDVGDSSYNSPLHF.

The chain couples TRBV4-1 to TRBJ1-5; a weak D match, TRBD1 (6 bases). The V end was cut by 1 base, the J end by 4 bases, with 11 bases between. Germline CDR1 is MGHRA and CDR2 is YSYEKL. The length of the CDR3 is 15 residues. As DNA, the CDR3 is TGCGCCAGCAGCCAAGCGGACAGATCAAATCAGCCCCAGCATTTT. This gives the protein CASSQADRSNQPQHF.

The chain combines TRBV10-2 with TRBJ1-5, with D tentatively TRBD1 (6 bases). V lost 8 bases to trimming and J lost 4 bases, with 15 bases between them. The length of the CDR3 is 14 residues. Germline V CDR1 and CDR2: WSHSY, SAAADI. CDR3 nucleotide sequence: TGCGCCAGCGGGGGAAACAGGGATAATCAGCCCCAGCATTTT. Translation gives CASGGNRDNQPQHF.

The chain carries TRBV19 and TRBJ2-5, with TRBD2 matching over 11 bases. The CDR3 spans 14 residues. Germline values: CDR1 LNHDA, CDR2 SQIVND (reference sequence). V lost 8 bases and J lost 4; bases outside the gene matches: 6. CDR3 region: CASGLAGGAETQYF. DNA of the CDR3: TGTGCCAGTGGGCTAGCGGGGGGAGCAGAGACCCAGTACTTC.

This clone was recorded once. The chain has TRBV6-5 and TRBJ2-7; 10 bases are a match to TRBD1. CDR3 length: 15 residues. J gave up 3 bases and V 2 bases, and 4 bases lay outside the gene matches. Per germline, CDR1 MNHEY and CDR2 SVGAGI. CDR3 in DNA: TGTGCCAGCAGTTACCGAGGGACAGGGGACTACGAGCAGTACTTC. Translating gives CASSYRGTGDYEQYF.

The J gene is TRBJ1-5, the V gene TRBV7-9; 10 bases are a match to TRBD1. The germline gives CDR1 SEHNR, CDR2 FQNEAQ (reference sequence). The CDR3 is 14 residues long. The V gene end was trimmed by 5 bases and the J gene end by 7 bases; junction bases not matched to a gene: 5. Here the CDR3 DNA reads TGTGCCAGCAGCCGGACAGGGGGTGAGCAGCCCCAGCATTTT. Protein sequence: CASSRTGGEQPQHF.

This rearrangement joins TRBV29-1 to TRBJ1-2; 8 positions match TRBD1. Germline V gives CDR1 SQVTM, CDR2 ANQGSEA. With 6 bases clipped from V and 8 bases from J, the junction kept 5 bases outside the gene matches. The CDR3 is 11 amino acids. The CDR3 reads CSVQGARGYTF. The CDR3 nucleotides are TGCAGCGTGCAGGGGGCGCGGGGCTACACCTTC. The whole variable domain, filled in from reference TRBV29-1 and TRBJ1-2, reads SAVISQKPSRDICQRGTSLTIQCQVDSQVTMMFWYRQQPGQSLTLIATANQGSEATYESGFVIDKFPISRPNLTFSTLTVSNMSPEDSSIYLCSVQGARGYTFGSGTRLTVV.

The CDR3 region has the DNA TGTGCCAGCAGCCAAGTCCGGGAAACTAATGAAAAACTGTTTTTT. Translating it yields CASSQVRETNEKLFF. The J gene is TRBJ1-4, the V gene TRBV3-1 (or the pseudogene TRBV3-2); no definite D call. Deletions cut 1 base from V and 1 base from J, with 7 bases between. This CDR3 comprises 15 residues. Germline values: CDR1 LGHDT, CDR2 YNNKEL (reference sequence).

J is TRBJ2-3 and V is TRBV12-5; 7 nucleotides match TRBD2. Germline V gene lookup returns CDR1 LGHNT and CDR2 FRNRAP. The CDR3 spans 17 residues. The V segment lost 0 bases and the J segment 0 bases; nucleotides outside the gene matches: 6. The CDR3 sequence is CASGLVLREGSTDTQYF. CDR3 DNA: TGTGCTAGTGGTTTGGTACTCAGGGAGGGTAGCACAGATACGCAGTATTTT.

The chain recombines TRBV30 with TRBJ1-2, with D perhaps matching TRBD1 (5 bases). Germline assignment: CDR1 GTSNPN and CDR2 SVGIG (reference sequence). The length of the CDR3 is 13 residues. V was shortened by 1 base and J by 8 bases, with 14 bases between the two germline ends. CDR3 sequence reads: CAWSGGLDRGYTF. The CDR3 bases are TGTGCCTGGAGTGGGGGACTAGATCGGGGCTACACCTTC.

The sample holds many counts of this clone. The chain has TRBV6-5 and TRBJ1-6; D is perhaps TRBD1 (5 bases). CDR3 size: 15 residues. V was trimmed by 7 bases and J by 8 bases, leaving 18 bases between them. Germline V gene lookup returns CDR1 MNHEY and CDR2 SVGAGI. The CDR3 region has the DNA TGTGCCAGCAAAAAAGACCGGGGGGATTATTCACCCCTCCACTTT. This translates into CASKKDRGDYSPLHF.

This sequence joins TRBV10-3 and TRBJ1-5; 8 bases fit TRBD1. CDR1 is ENHRY, CDR2 SYGVKD, per germline. The CDR3 sequence is 15 residues long. Trimming took 5 bases from V and 0 from J; bases not matched to a gene: 3. CDR3 sequence (DNA): TGTGCCATCAGTCCGGGACAGGCTAGCAATCAGCCCCAGCATTTT. This sequence encodes CAISPGQASNQPQHF.

This chain links TRBV10-3 with TRBJ2-2; TRBD2 agrees at 7 bases. CDR1 ENHRY and CDR2 SYGVKD come from the germline V gene. CDR3 length: 16 amino acids. V dropped 10 bases and J dropped 3; count of bases not matched to a gene: 14. The DNA of the CDR3 is TGTGCCAGCCTACTCGGGGGGAGCCCCGACACCGGGGAGCTGTTTTTT. Translation gives CASLLGGSPDTGELFF.

This chain links TRBV9 with TRBJ1-3; D unresolved. V gave up 4 bases and J gave up 0 bases, with 8 bases separating them. Germline CDR1 SGDLS, CDR2 YYNGEE. CDR3 length: 14 residues. The chain's CDR3 is CASSRVSSGNTIYF. CDR3 nucleotide sequence: TGTGCCAGCAGCCGAGTAAGCTCTGGAAACACCATATATTTT.

The chain has TRBV5-1 and TRBJ2-7, with 9 bases matching TRBD2. The CDR3 runs 15 residues. Germline CDR1 is SGHRS and CDR2 is YFSETQ. V shed 4 bases and J 2 bases; nucleotides not matched to a gene: 7. The CDR3 protein is CASSQARGGTYEQYF. In DNA, the CDR3 is TGCGCCAGCAGCCAGGCGCGGGGGGGGACCTACGAGCAGTACTTC.

This clone has a single count. This chain joins TRBV9 and TRBJ2-7; possible D gene TRBD2, 7 bases. The CDR3 runs to 15 residues. Germline CDR1 reads SGDLS; CDR2 reads YYNGEE. V was shortened by 3 bases and J by 6 bases, with 19 bases between the two germline ends. The DNA of the CDR3 is TGTGCCAGCAGCGCGGGCCAGGGGAGGGCTTCCGAGCAGTACTTC. The encoded protein is CASSAGQGRASEQYF.

The chain uses TRBV27 and TRBJ1-4; 8 positions match TRBD1. The V gene end was trimmed by 6 bases and the J gene end by 0 bases; junction bases not matched to a gene: 3. Germline V gene data show CDR1 as MNHEY and CDR2 as SMNVEV (reference sequence). CDR3 length: 15 amino acids. The CDR3 sequence is CASSSTGATNEKLFF. In nucleotides, the CDR3 is TGTGCCAGCAGCTCGACAGGGGCAACTAATGAAAAACTGTTTTTT. Variable domain in full (rest from reference TRBV27 and TRBJ1-4): EAQVTQNPRYLITVTGKKLTVTCSQNMNHEYMSWYRQDPGLGLRQIYYSMNVEVTDKGDVPEGYKVSRKEKRNFPLILESPSPNQTSLYFCASSSTGATNEKLFFGSGTQLSVL.